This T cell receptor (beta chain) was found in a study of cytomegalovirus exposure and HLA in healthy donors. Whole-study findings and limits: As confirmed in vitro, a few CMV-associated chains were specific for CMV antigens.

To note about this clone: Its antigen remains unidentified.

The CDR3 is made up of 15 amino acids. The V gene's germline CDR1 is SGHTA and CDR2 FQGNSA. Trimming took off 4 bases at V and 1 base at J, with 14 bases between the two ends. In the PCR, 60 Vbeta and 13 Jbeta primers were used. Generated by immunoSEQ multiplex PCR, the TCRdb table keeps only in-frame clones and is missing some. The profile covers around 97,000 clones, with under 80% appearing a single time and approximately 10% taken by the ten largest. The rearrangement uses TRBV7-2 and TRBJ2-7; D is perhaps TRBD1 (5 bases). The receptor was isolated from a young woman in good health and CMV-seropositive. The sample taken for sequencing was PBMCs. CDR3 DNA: TGTGCCAGCAGCTCCACGACAGCGCCATCCTACGAGCAGTACTTC. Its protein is CASSSTTAPSYEQYF.